This TCR beta chain was identified during a study of CD8 T cells in ankylosing spondylitis. Study-level points and caveats: Enrichment of disease-linked clones was reportedly significant in matched ankylosing spondylitis synovial fluid. Certain motif variants had earlier appeared in reactive arthritis synovial fluid and blood. A TCR beta motif made of 7 to 9 highly homologous variants seemed typical of ankylosing spondylitis blood. Clones that were linked to disease were CD8+ and were relatively rare in peripheral blood.

This clonotype was picked up a small number of times. Antigen: not known. 5'-RACE, quantitative and with molecular barcodes, yielded the TCR beta libraries. TCRdb reprocessed the 5' RACE reads with MiXCR, giving one entry per CDR3 protein. The table shows 700,000 to 1,000,000 distinct CDR3 sequences, with approximately 12% occurring only once. What was sequenced was blood, either unsorted or a sorted T cell fraction (not recorded which). The receptor was isolated from a male donor with ankylosing spondylitis.

CDR3: CASKGLAGINEQFF. The CDR3 nucleotides read TGTGCCAGCAAAGGACTAGCGGGGATCAATGAGCAGTTCTTC. This sequence joins TRBV6-1 and TRBJ2-1; 12 bases fit TRBD2. Germline CDR1 and CDR2: MNHNS and SASEGT. Losses at the gene ends were 7 bases for V and 6 bases for J; bases not matched to a gene: 4. CDR3 length: 14 amino acids.